This T cell receptor beta chain was captured in a study of T cells in Graves' hyperthyroidism and ophthalmopathy. Study-wide findings and caveats: Before onset, by a median of approximately 6.8 months, the model predicted ophthalmopathy. Clonotypes that were expanded in thyroid above 0.001 mostly appeared in blood too.

Amplification of TCR beta CDR3 regions used RNA as the template. TCR CDR3 regions were first amplified by RT-PCR with HTBI primers. TCRdb reanalysed the multiplex PCR reads using MiXCR and keeps one entry per CDR3 protein. The table includes 300,000 or so distinct CDR3 sequences, approximately 15% detected once. This clonotype has a handful of counts. Its antigen remains unknown. The sequenced sample was blood. This TCR derives from a woman in her fifties or sixties with Graves' ophthalmopathy.

CDR3 region: CASSQEPGSTEAFF. CDR3 bases: TGTGCCAGCAGCCAAGAACCGGGCTCCACTGAAGCTTTCTTT. J is TRBJ1-1 and V is TRBV14; D is unclear. CDR1 and CDR2 (germline): SGHDN, FVKESK. The CDR3 totals 14 residues. Between the trimmed V and J ends, which lost 0 bases and 4 bases, there was a span of 9 bases.